These T cell receptor beta chains were read from a single sample in a study of post-analysis software for immune sequencing data. TCRdb independently ran MiXCR on the PCR reads; one entry per CDR3 protein. The table has 650,000 to 850,000 distinct CDR3 sequences, about 57% seen once; the top ten hold about 4.5%. Sequenced material: blood. The receptors here all came from a girl aged 5-17 years with multiple sclerosis. CDR3s include the opening cysteine and the closing phenylalanine or tryptophan. Not every row has a clone size; where given, it reads once, few, many or a size class.

v_gene | abundance | CDR3aa
TRBV2 | few | CASKVAGGGDTQYF
TRBV6-1 | once | CASRSMGLAGRSSYEQYF
TRBV12-3/TRBV12-4 | few | CASTQGHSNQPQHF
TRBV12-3/TRBV12-4 | . | CASRTGTGVREQYF
TRBV25-1 | . | CASSDLGTESRGYTF
TRBV29-1 | . | CSVASYVRGYTF
TRBV10-3 | . | CAISESASRGGSYEQYF
TRBV29-1 | . | CRAGAYGGYTF
TRBV14 | . | CASSPMVGQGYGYTF
TRBV20-1 | few | CSANSLQGPYEQYF
TRBV9 | . | CASSVASGGANVLTF
TRBV20-1 | . | CSAPRTGVYEQYF
TRBV20-1 | . | CSARWRETPYEQYF
TRBV20-1 | . | CSARDRGYGYTF
TRBV5-1 | few | CASSLESTGSAKNIQYF
TRBV7-2 | few | CASSLVSGGAYYEQYF
TRBV29-1 | . | CSSHGLAGGGEQFF
TRBV4-1 | many | CASSQEGGAANYGYTF
TRBV5-1 | . | CASSLSLARGTRGYEQYF
TRBV2 | few | CASSEEGARVHEQYF
TRBV5-1 | few | CASSFGPSGEYNEQFF
TRBV7-3 | . | CASSGTSGGSYNEQFF
TRBV12-3/TRBV12-4 | . | CASGPRRDGTYEQYF
TRBV12-3/TRBV12-4 | . | CASSSRRLNTEAFF
TRBV7-8 | . | CASSSGLAGMYTDTQYF
TRBV7-9 | . | CASSPSDRAYEQYF
TRBV6-4 | . | CASSPGQGLNEQFF
TRBV5-1 | few | CASRQGMGETQYF
TRBV6-2/TRBV6-3 | . | CASSGLRDSNNEQFF
TRBV12-3/TRBV12-4 | few | CASSSTLTSRHEQFF
TRBV12-3/TRBV12-4 | . | CASSGGTEQYF
TRBV20-1 | . | CSARLGTRDTGELFF
TRBV10-3 | once | CAISERDHGYTF
TRBV15 | few | CATSRVVGAGSNQPQHF
TRBV12-3/TRBV12-4 | . | CASRMGVSTDTQYF
TRBV7-2 | few | CASSHHSADRYTDTQYF
TRBV6-5 | . | CASSYGAIYNEQFF
TRBV11-1 | . | CASSLYGPDTQYF
TRBV20-1 | once | CSALISAGGRGGSYNEQFF
TRBV27 | . | CASSSRLAGGHPDTQYF
TRBV29-1 | once | CSVGIGTGGHEQFF
TRBV20-1 | . | CSVLRAGRAKNIQYF
TRBV10-3 | few | CAISESGHYADTQYF
TRBV7-9 | . | CASSPGRKEGQYF
TRBV18 | few | CASSHGQGGEQYF
TRBV7-2 | . | CASNSAGSGTQYF
TRBV18 | . | CASSQGSDREQYF
TRBV4-1 | . | CASSQDLPGPQYF
TRBV20-1 | . | CSAKDRVLQETQYF
TRBV5-1 | . | CASSKEPGQGATKNIQYF
TRBV5-6 | . | CASSYAMGPGGASSYNEQFF
TRBV7-3 | . | CASSSSGLADEQYF